The 2 T cell receptor beta chains in this list originate from one sample, sequenced in a study of T cell responses to AZD1222 COVID-19 vaccine. Repertoires were generated with immunoSEQ multiplex PCR, while TCRdb's copy carries only in-frame clones and drops some. The profile shows under 50,000 clones, 70% to 90% of them singletons. Specimen: peripheral blood, collected 28 days after the second AZD1222 dose. The receptor set was obtained from an adult who received the AZD1222 COVID-19 vaccine.

J is TRBJ2-2 and V is TRBV18, with D perhaps being TRBD1 or TRBD2 (5 bases each). The germline V and J ends were trimmed by 1 base and 0 bases, with 6 bases remaining between them. There are 15 residues in the CDR3. Germline CDR1 KGHSH, CDR2 LQKENI. CDR3 coding DNA: TGTGCCAGCTCACCACGGGGGTCGAACACCGGGGAGCTGTTTTTT. This gives the protein CASSPRGSNTGELFF.

J is TRBJ2-7 and V is TRBV7-2; 7 bases are a match to TRBD2. CDR3 length: 16 amino acids. Trimming took 1 base from V and 1 from J; bases not matched to a gene: 7. From germline, CDR1 is SGHTA and CDR2 FQGNSA. The CDR3 bases are TGTGCCAGCAGCTTAGTTGGGTCGGGACTATCCTACGAGCAGTACTTC. Protein sequence: CASSLVGSGLSYEQYF.